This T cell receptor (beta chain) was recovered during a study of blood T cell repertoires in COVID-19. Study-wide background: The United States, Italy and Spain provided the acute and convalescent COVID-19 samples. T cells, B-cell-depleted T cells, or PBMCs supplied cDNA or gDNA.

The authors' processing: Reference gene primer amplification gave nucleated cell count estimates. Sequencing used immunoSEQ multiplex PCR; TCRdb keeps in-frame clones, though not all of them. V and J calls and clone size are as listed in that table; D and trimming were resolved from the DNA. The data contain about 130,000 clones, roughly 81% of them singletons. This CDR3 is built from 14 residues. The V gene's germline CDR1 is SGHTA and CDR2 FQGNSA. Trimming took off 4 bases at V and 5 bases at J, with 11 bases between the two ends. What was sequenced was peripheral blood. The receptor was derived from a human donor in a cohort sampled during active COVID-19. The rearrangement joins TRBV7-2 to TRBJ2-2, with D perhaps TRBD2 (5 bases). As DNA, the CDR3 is TGTGCCAGCAGCTCCCTAGGAGGAACCGGGGAGCTGTTTTTT. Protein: CASSSLGGTGELFF.